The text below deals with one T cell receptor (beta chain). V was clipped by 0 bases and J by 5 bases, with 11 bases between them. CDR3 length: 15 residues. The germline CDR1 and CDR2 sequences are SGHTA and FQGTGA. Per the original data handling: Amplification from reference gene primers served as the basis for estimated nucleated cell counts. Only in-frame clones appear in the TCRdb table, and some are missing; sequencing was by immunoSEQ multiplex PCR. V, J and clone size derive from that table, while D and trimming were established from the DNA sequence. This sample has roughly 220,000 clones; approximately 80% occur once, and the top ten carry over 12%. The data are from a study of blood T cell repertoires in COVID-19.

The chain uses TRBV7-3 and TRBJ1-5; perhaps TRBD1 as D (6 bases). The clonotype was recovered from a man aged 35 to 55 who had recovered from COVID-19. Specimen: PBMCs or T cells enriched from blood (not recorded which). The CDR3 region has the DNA TGTGCCAGCAGCTTAACAAGGGACACCTATCAGCCCCAGCATTTT. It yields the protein CASSLTRDTYQPQHF. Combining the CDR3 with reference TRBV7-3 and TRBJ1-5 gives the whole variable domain GAGVSQTPSNKVTEKGKYVELRCDPISGHTALYWYRQSLGQGPEFLIYFQGTGAADDSGLPNDRFFAVRPEGSVSTLKIQRTERGDSAVYLCASSLTRDTYQPQHFGDGTRLSIL.